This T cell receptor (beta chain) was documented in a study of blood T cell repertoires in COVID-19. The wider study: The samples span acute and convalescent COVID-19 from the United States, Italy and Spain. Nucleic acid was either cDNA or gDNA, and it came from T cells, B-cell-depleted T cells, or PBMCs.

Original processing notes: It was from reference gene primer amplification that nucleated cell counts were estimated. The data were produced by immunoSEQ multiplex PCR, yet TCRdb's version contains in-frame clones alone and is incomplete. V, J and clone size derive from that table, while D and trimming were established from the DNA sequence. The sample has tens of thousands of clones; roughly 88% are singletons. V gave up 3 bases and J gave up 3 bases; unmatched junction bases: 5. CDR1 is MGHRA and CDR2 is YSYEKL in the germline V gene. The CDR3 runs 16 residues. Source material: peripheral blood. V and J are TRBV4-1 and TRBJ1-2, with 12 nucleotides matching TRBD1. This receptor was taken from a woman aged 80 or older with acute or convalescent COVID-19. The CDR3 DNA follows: TGCGCCAGCAGCCAGGGGACAGGGGGCGCTTACTATGGCTACACCTTC. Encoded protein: CASSQGTGGAYYGYTF.